This TCR beta chain was observed in a study of cytomegalovirus exposure and HLA in healthy donors. From germline, CDR1 is GTSNPN and CDR2 SVGIG (reference sequence). This CDR3 is 13 amino acids long. The V gene lost 5 bases and the J gene lost 7 bases, with 17 bases spanning the gap. PCR was performed using 60 Vbeta and 13 Jbeta primers. Sequencing was performed with immunoSEQ multiplex PCR; in TCRdb, only in-frame clones are kept and a portion is missing. The sample has about 120,000 clones; around 75% are singletons. J is TRBJ1-1 and V is TRBV30; perhaps TRBD1 as D (5 bases). This receptor was identified in a woman in her forties or fifties in good health and CMV-seronegative. Sample: PBMCs. The CDR3 protein is CAWDDTTGGEAFF. The CDR3 bases are TGTGCCTGGGACGACACGACGGGGGGTGAAGCTTTCTTT.